The next 8 T cell receptor beta chains were all read from a single sample in a study of beta chain features in type 1 diabetes (dated by TCRdb to the late 2010s). The library came from the immunoSEQ multiplex PCR assay. The entire isolated RNA was reverse transcribed using the High Capacity cDNA Reverse Transcription Kit, and thus expressed TCRB transcripts were sequenced. The clones in this table, taken by TCRdb from immuneACCESS, are in-frame only. Not every clone is retained; where verified, under half of the shortfall comes from an unresolved V gene, and the cause of the rest is unknown. A total of under 800,000 clones appear in this sample, about a sixth of them only once. Roughly 0.098% of the sample goes to the ten largest clones. Input material: naive CD4+ T cells from blood. The cell subset or site label, read with the paper, signifies: true naive CD4+ T cells. The receptors were sampled from a man younger than 30 in good health.

This clone was detected a few times. The chain links TRBV7-2 to TRBJ2-3, with 11 bases aligning to TRBD2. V trimming: 5 bases; J trimming: 2 bases; junction bases outside the gene matches: 9. This CDR3 region has 17 residues. The V gene's germline CDR1 is SGHTA and CDR2 FQGNSA. CDR3 DNA: TGTGCCAGCAGCCCCTTAGCGGGGGGGCCTGCCACAGATACGCAGTATTTT. This translates into CASSPLAGGPATDTQYF.

With regard to this clone: Other DNA sequences in this specimen translate into the identical CDR3. This sequence joins TRBV7-2 and TRBJ1-4; TRBD1 matches 9 bases. CDR1 and CDR2 (germline): SGHTA, FQGNSA. The CDR3 runs to 14 residues. The V gene end was trimmed by 5 bases and the J gene end by 5 bases; junction bases not matched to a gene: 3. The CDR3 DNA reads as TGTGCCAGCAGCCCGGACAGGGGAAATGAAAAACTGTTTTTT. This codes for CASSPDRGNEKLFF.

The CDR3 bases are TGTGCCAGCAGTGCACCGGGACAGAGCTCCTACGAGCAGTACTTC. Translation gives CASSAPGQSSYEQYF. The J gene is TRBJ2-7, the V gene TRBV28; 7 bases line up with TRBD1. Germline V gene sequence: CDR1 MDHEN, CDR2 SYDVKM. This CDR3 region has 15 residues. Trimming removed 5 bases from V and 0 bases from J; junction bases left unmatched: 7.

A few counts support this clone. CDR3: CASSQPLKGGRGTEAFF. The CDR3 DNA sequence: TGCGCCAGCAGCCAACCCCTCAAAGGGGGGAGGGGGACTGAAGCTTTCTTT. The rearrangement uses TRBV4-1 and TRBJ1-1, with a tentative D call TRBD1 (6 bases). The CDR3 is 17 residues long. Germline loops: CDR1 MGHRA, CDR2 YSYEKL. V was cut by 2 bases and J by 5 bases, with 21 bases left in between.

This clone was picked up a small number of times. The gene calls are TRBV28 and TRBJ2-5; 7 nucleotides align to TRBD1. CDR3 length: 13 amino acids. In germline, CDR1 is MDHEN, CDR2 SYDVKM. The trim removed 8 bases at V and 5 bases at J, leaving 8 bases unmatched. The CDR3, as DNA: TGTGCCAGCGTGCGAGGGGGCGGGGAGACCCAGTACTTC. This gives the protein CASVRGGGETQYF.

This clone was picked up a small number of times. This chain uses TRBV7-8 with TRBJ2-7; possible D gene TRBD1, 6 bases. CDR1 is SGHVS, CDR2 FQNEAQ, per germline. Trimming removed 5 bases at V and 9 bases at J, with 17 bases between. This CDR3 has 13 amino acids. In DNA form, the CDR3 reads TGTGCCAGCAGCCCCGGACAGACGACTCGGCAGTACTTC. This encodes CASSPGQTTRQYF.

V gene TRBV13 combines with J gene TRBJ1-2, with D unresolved. Germline assignment: CDR1 PRHDT and CDR2 FYEKMQ (reference sequence). V gave up 6 bases and J gave up 1 base, with 9 bases separating them. This CDR3 has 13 residues. CDR3 nucleotide sequence: TGTGCCAGCAGTTCCCAAGATAACTATGGCTACACCTTC. Amino acid sequence: CASSSQDNYGYTF.

This clone was seen a handful of times. The V and J genes are TRBV25-1 and TRBJ1-2, with a tentative D call TRBD1 (6 bases). The germline V gene has CDR1 MGHDK and CDR2 SYGVNS. V was shortened by 5 bases and J by 8 bases, with 12 bases between the two germline ends. The length of the CDR3 is 12 residues. The CDR3 DNA is TGTGCCAGCAGTTCCAGGGGATACGGCTACACCTTC. Translation gives CASSSRGYGYTF.